This TCR beta chain was captured in a study of shared clonotypes between healthy human individuals (dated by TCRdb to the early 2020s). Background on the whole study: The cohort comprised two women and a few men aged 18 to 49 years. For each donor, CD4 naive and CD4 memory were each given three plates, CD8 naive was given two plates, and CD8 memory was given one plate. The study deeply sequenced blood TCR repertoires of 5 or 6 healthy adults to estimate repertoire size and the extent of clonotype sharing between individuals. Libraries were prepared and TCR repertoires were sequenced by different laboratories using diverse techniques, in order to increase sequencing depth and limit assay-specific biases. Between about 0.8 and 8.9 billion PBMCs per donor were obtained by leukapheresis. Broader findings and caveats from the paper: Because the study included only a small number of donors, the genetic and exposure-history diversity represented was limited. Naive subsets generally had larger estimated clonotype richness than memory subsets. When a handful of donors were compared, the shared fraction of clonotypes was around 5.1% for naive CD4, less than 4% for naive CD8, roughly 2.5% for memory CD4, and 0.4% for memory CD8. Higher generation probabilities were observed for clonotypes shared by all four sorted-subset donors than for non-shared clonotypes. Only blood was sampled, and tissue TCR repertoires likely differ from those in blood. Even with the large sequencing depth, rarefaction of the sorted-subset datasets indicated that sequencing was incomplete. Pairwise subsampling indicated that sequencing depth was expected to affect the degree of clonotype sharing among donors.

According to the germline V gene, CDR1 reads KGHSH and CDR2 reads LQKENI. A distance of 20 bases separates the germline ends of V and J, which lose 6 bases and 3 bases respectively. Reading from cysteine to phenylalanine, the CDR3 counts 16 amino acids. This entry keeps only the CDR3 DNA: 48 bases, framed from base 1. Using the deep immunoSEQ assay, multiplex PCR amplified TCR CDR3 regions from genomic DNA. Extracted genomic DNA from each cell subset was distributed evenly across all wells of several immunoSEQ 96-well plates, and each plate was treated as a replicate. For sorted subsets, around 0.2 ug of genomic DNA, equivalent to around 29,000 T cell genomes, went into each replicate PCR. Purified libraries were quantified with a Qubit 3.0 fluorometer, sized on a Bioanalyzer 2100, and re-quantified with the KAPA Library Quantification kit. Each immunoSEQ 96-well plate was sequenced on its own single-read 150-cycle Illumina NextSeq 550 flow cell. The original methods were these. Because the immunoSEQ output held only junctional sequences and lacked quality scores, the filtering could not match the filtering applied to full-length reads. Sequences were annotated with PyIR, a Python wrapper for IgBLAST v1.9, and V/J genes and CDR3 were assigned using IMGT germline references. Any read was removed if the V/J assignment was weak (E-value above 1e-6), the CDR3 was missing, or the read contained stop codons, out-of-frame junctions, or ambiguous translated residues. V3J clonotypes were defined as sequences sharing the same inferred V gene, J gene, and CDR3 amino acid sequence. To compute the percentage overlap between repertoires, the number of shared unique clonotypes was divided by the size of the smaller repertoire. RTK rarefaction, the Chao1 estimator, and Recon v2.1 estimates of unobserved clonotypes were used to assess repertoire richness. OLGA was used to compute generation probabilities for all TCRbeta clonotypes that the gDNA method yielded from a handful of donors. TCRdb took over this immuneACCESS table, retaining in-frame rearrangements with V and J assigned. Such tables are incomplete; in checked studies, under half of the missing clones stem from an unresolved V gene, and the remainder is unexplained. That table gives V, J and clone size, and the DNA gave D and trimming. The sample table holds hundreds of thousands of clones, of which 85% to 95% were seen once. Approximately 0.11% of the sample goes to the ten largest clones.

About this clone itself: What antigen it recognizes has not been identified. No base qualities exist here, and no much larger clone lies one base off it.

CD8 naive samples consisted of CD45RO-negative cells that were positively selected for CCR7, yielding a CD45RA+CCR7+ population without TemRA cells. The donors were healthy, HIV-negative adults who had no recently reported acute infections or vaccinations. Every donor was a Caucasian adult residing in Nashville, Tennessee, USA. Blood was obtained by leukapheresis, after which PBMCs were separated by Ficoll-Histopaque density gradient centrifugation and cryopreserved in liquid nitrogen vapor phase. Analytical flow cytometry was used to check the purity and quantity of every magnetically sorted T cell population. Genomic DNA was isolated from every sorted fraction and measured by UV absorbance on a Nanodrop 2000c.

This receptor was taken from a woman in her twenties or thirties in good health. Sample: naive CD8+ T cells sorted from blood. The cell subset or site label, read with the paper, signifies: CD45RA+CCR7+. The rearrangement combines TRBV18 with TRBJ1-1; TRBD1 could be the D gene, as 6 bases match. The bases are TGTGCCAGCTCCCAACGACCCCAGGGGAGGGACACTGAAGCTTTCTTT. The encoded protein is CASSQRPQGRDTEAFF. Beyond the CDR3, the reference TRBV18 and TRBJ1-1 genes provide the residues; the full variable domain reads: NAGVMQNPRHLVRRRGQEARLRCSPMKGHSHVYWYRQLPEEGLKFMVYLQKENIIDESGMPKERFSAEFPKEGPSILRIQQVVRGDSAAYFCASSQRPQGRDTEAFFGQGTRLTVV.